This TCR beta chain was observed in a study of blood T cell repertoires in COVID-19. Study summary: Acute-phase and convalescent COVID-19 samples originated in the United States, Italy and Spain.

Remarks on this clone: One end of the junction varies from germline; a read error may be responsible.

Germline V gene data show CDR1 as SGHNT and CDR2 as YENEEA. CDR3 length: 14 amino acids. Repertoires were generated with immunoSEQ multiplex PCR, while TCRdb's copy carries only in-frame clones and drops some. The sample has 88,000 or so clones; 80% to 90% are singletons. V is TRBV11-3 and J is TRBJ2-7; a possible D gene is TRBD1 (5 bases). Specimen: PBMCs or T cells enriched from blood (not recorded which). The source is a woman aged 50 to 60 with acute COVID-19. The CDR3 DNA is TGTGCCAGCAGCTTAGGACAGTCCTCCGACGAGCAGTACTTC. It encodes CASSLGQSSDEQYF.